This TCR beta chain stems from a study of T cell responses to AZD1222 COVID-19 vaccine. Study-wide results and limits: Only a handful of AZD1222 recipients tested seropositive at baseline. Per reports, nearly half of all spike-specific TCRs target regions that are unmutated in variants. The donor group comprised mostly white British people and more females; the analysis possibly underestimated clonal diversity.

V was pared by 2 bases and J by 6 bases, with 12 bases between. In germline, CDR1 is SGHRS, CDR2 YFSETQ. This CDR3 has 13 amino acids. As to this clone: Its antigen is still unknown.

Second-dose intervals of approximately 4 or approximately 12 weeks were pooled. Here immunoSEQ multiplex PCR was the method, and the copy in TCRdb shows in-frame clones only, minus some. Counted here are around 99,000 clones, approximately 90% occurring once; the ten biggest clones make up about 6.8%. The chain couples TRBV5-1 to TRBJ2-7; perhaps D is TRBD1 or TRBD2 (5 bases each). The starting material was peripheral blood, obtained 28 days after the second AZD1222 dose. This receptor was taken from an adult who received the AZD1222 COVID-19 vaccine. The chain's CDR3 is CASSFSGTREQYF. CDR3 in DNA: TGCGCCAGCAGCTTCTCCGGGACGCGCGAGCAGTACTTC. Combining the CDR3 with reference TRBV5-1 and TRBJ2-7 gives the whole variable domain KAGVTQTPRYLIKTRGQQVTLSCSPISGHRSVSWYQQTPGQGLQFLFEYFSETQRNKGNFPGRFSGRQFSNSRSEMNVSTLELGDSALYLCASSFSGTREQYFGPGTRLTVT.